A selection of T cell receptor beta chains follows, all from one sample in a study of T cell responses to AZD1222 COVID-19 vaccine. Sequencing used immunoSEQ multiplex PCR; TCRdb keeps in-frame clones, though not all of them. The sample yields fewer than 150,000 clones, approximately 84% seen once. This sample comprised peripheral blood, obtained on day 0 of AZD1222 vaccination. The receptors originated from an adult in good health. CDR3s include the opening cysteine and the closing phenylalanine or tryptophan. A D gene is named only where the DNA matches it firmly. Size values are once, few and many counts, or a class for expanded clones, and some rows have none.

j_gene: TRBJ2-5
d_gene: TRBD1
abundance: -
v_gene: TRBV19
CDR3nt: TGTGCCAGTAGTACACAGGGGCCCATCCCTGGAGAGACCCAGTACTTC
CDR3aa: CASSTQGPIPGETQYF

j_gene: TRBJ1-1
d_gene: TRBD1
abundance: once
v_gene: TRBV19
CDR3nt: TGTGCCAGTAGTATATTCGGCAGGGGGGAGAACACTGAAGCTTTCTTT
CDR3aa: CASSIFGRGENTEAFF

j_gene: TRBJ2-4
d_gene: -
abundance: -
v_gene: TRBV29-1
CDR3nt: TGCAGCGTTGAAGATTTGCGGGGAAACATTCAGTACTTC
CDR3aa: CSVEDLRGNIQYF

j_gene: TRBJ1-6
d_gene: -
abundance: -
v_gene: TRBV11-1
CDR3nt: TGTGCCAGCAGCTTACACGAAGACGGGCCCCTCCACTTT
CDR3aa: CASSLHEDGPLHF

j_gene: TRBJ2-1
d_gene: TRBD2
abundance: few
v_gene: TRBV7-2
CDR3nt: TGTGCCAGCAGCCCGTCTCGCCTAGCGGGGGTACTCAATGAGCAGTTCTTC
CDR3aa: CASSPSRLAGVLNEQFF

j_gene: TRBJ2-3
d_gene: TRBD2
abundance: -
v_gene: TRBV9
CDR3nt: TGTGCCAGCAGCGTACGGGGACTAGCGGGGGCAGATACGCAGTATTTT
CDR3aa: CASSVRGLAGADTQYF

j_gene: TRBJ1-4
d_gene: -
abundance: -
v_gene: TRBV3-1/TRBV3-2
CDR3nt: TGTGCCAGCAGCCAAGGGGGGGATGGAGGCGAAAAACTGTTTTTT
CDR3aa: CASSQGGDGGEKLFF

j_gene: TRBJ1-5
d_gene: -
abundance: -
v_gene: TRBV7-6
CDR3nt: TGTGCCAGCAGTCACATAGCCCCCTCCCGGCAGCCCCAGCATTTT
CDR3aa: CASSHIAPSRQPQHF

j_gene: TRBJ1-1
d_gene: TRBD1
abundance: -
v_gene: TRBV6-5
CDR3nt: TGTGCCAGCAGTCGGACAGGGGGCAGGGGCACTGAAGCTTTCTTT
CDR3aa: CASSRTGGRGTEAFF

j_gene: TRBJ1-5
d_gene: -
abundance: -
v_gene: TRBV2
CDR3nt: TGTGCCAGCAGTGAATATATGGGGAGGGATCAGCCCCAGCATTTT
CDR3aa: CASSEYMGRDQPQHF

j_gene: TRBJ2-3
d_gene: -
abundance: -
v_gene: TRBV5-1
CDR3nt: TGCGCCAGCAGGTTTGTAGCTCTACCGACCACAGATACGCAGTATTTT
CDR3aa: CASRFVALPTTDTQYF

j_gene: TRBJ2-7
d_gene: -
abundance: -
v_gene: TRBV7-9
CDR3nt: TGTGCCAGCAGCTTAGTCTCGGGTGAGCAGTACTTC
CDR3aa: CASSLVSGEQYF

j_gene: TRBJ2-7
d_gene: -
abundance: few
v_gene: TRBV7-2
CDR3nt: TGTGCCAGCAGCATTAGTGGGGGAACGCAGTACTTC
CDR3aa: CASSISGGTQYF

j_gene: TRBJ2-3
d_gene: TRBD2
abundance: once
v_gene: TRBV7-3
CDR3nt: TGTGCCAGCAGCCTCAGACTAGCGGGAGCCACAGATACGCAGTATTTT
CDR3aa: CASSLRLAGATDTQYF

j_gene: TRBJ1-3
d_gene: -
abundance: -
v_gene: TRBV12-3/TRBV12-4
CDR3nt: TGTGCCAGCAGCCACGGTGGAAACACCATATATTTT
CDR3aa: CASSHGGNTIYF

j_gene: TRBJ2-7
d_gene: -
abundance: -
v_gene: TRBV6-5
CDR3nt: TGTGCCAGCAGTCGAAGATCCTTCTACGAGCAGTACTTC
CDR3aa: CASSRRSFYEQYF

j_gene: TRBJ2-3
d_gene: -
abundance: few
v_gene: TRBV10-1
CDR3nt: TGCGCCAGCAGTGAGTCACAGAGGTCTACGCAGTATTTT
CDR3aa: CASSESQRSTQYF

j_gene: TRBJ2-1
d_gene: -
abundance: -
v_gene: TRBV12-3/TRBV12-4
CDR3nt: TGTGCCAGCAGATGGAGGGCCAATGAGCAGTTCTTC
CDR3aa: CASRWRANEQFF

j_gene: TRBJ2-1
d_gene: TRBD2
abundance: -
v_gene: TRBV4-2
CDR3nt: TGTGCCAGCAGCCGACCCTCCGGGACTAGCGGGAGGGCCGTCACTGAGCAGTTCTTC
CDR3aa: CASSRPSGTSGRAVTEQFF

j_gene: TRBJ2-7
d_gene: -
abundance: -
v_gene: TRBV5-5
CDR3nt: TGTGCCAGCAGCAGGATCGCAGGGGTAGGCTCCTACGAGCAGTACTTC
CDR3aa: CASSRIAGVGSYEQYF

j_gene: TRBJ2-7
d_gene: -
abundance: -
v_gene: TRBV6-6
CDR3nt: TGTGCCAGCTCTACAAGTTACGAGCAGTACTTC
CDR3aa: CASSTSYEQYF

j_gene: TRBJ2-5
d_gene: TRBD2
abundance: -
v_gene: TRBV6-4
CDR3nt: TGTGCCAGTTACGGGACTAGCGGACCAGGACCCTCAGAGACCCAGTACTTC
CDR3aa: CASYGTSGPGPSETQYF

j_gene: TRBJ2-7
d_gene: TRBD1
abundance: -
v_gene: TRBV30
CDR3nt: TGTGCCTGGAGTCAGACAGGGGGTCCCTCCGAGCAGTACTTC
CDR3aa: CAWSQTGGPSEQYF

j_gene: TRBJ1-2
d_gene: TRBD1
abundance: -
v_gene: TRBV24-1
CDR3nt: TGTGCCACCAGTGACCCTCAGGGGGGAATCTATGGCTACACCTTC
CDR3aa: CATSDPQGGIYGYTF

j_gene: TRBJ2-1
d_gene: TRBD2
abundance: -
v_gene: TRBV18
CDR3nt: TGTGCCAGCGGCCCTTCAGCGGGGGACAATGAGCAGTTCTTC
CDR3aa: CASGPSAGDNEQFF

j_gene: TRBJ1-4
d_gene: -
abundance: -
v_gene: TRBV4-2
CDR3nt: TGTGCCAGCAGCCAAGATTTAACGGTCGAAAAACTGTTTTTT
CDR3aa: CASSQDLTVEKLFF

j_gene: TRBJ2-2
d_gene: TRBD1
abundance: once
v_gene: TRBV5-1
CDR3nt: TGCGCCAGCAAGGTGGACAGGCCGAACACCGGGGAGCTGTTTTTT
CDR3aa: CASKVDRPNTGELFF

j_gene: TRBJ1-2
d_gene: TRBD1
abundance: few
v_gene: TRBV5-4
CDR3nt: TGTGCCAGCGGCCCGGGACAGCGTGATGGCTACACCTTC
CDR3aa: CASGPGQRDGYTF

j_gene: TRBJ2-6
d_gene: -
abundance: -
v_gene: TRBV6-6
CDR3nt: TGTGCCAGCAGTCCTGGGGCTGGGGCCAACGTCCTGACTTTC
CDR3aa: CASSPGAGANVLTF

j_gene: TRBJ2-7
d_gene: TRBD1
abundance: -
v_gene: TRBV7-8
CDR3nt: TGTGCCAGCAGCCGGGACAGAGCCTACGAGCAGTACTTC
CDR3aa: CASSRDRAYEQYF

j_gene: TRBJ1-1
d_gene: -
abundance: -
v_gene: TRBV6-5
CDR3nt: TGTGCCAGCACGGTGTCCGGGGAAGCTTTCTTT
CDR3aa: CASTVSGEAFF

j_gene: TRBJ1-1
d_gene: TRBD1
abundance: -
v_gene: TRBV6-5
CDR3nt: TGTGCCAGCAGTTCCCCGGGGACAGGACACACTGAAGCTTTCTTT
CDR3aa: CASSSPGTGHTEAFF

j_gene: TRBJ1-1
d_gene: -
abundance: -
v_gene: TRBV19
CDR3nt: TGTGCCAGTAGTATAGGGGTAGGAAACACTGAAGCTTTCTTT
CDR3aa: CASSIGVGNTEAFF

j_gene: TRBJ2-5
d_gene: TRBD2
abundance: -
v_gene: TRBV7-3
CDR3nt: TGTGCCAGCAGCGGGGACTATAAGGAGACCCAGTACTTC
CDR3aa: CASSGDYKETQYF

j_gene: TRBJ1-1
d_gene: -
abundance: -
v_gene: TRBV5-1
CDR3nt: TGCGCCAGCAGCTTGGACAACTACCCCCGGGTCGGGATGAACACTGAAGCTTTCTTT
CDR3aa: CASSLDNYPRVGMNTEAFF

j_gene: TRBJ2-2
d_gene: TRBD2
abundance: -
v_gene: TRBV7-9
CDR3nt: TGTGCCAGCAGCCCGAGGGGACTAGCGGGATGGACCGGGGAGCTGTTTTTT
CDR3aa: CASSPRGLAGWTGELFF

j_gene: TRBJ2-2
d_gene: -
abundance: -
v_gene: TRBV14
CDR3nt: TGTGCCAGCAGCCAATACATAGGCGGGGAGCTGTTTTTT
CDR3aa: CASSQYIGGELFF

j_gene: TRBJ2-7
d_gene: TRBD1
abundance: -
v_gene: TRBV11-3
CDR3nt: TGTGCCAGCAGCTTAGTTGGACAGGGCTACGAGCAGTACTTC
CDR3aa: CASSLVGQGYEQYF

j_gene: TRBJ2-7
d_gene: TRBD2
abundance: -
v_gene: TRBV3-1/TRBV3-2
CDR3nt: TGTGCCAGCAGCCAAGAGCGGGGGGCCGAGCAGTACTTC
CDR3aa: CASSQERGAEQYF

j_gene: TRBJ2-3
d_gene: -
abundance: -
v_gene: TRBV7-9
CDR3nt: TGTGCCAGCAGCTTTTGGGAAGATACGCAGTATTTT
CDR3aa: CASSFWEDTQYF

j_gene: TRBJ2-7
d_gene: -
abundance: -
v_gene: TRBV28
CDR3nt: TGTGCCAGCAGTGCTTTTCGGGAGCAGTACTTC
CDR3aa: CASSAFREQYF

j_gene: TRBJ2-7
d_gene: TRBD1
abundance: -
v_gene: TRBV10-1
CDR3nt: TGCGCCAGCAGTGATGCACAGGGGTTCCACGAGCAGTACTTC
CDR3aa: CASSDAQGFHEQYF

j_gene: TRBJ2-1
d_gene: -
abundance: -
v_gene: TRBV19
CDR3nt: TGTGCCAGTAGTATTACGTCCACCTCCTACAATGAGCAGTTCTTC
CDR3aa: CASSITSTSYNEQFF

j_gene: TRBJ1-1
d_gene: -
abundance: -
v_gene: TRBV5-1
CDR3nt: TGCGCCAGCAGCATGGACAGCCAGAACACTGAAGCTTTCTTT
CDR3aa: CASSMDSQNTEAFF

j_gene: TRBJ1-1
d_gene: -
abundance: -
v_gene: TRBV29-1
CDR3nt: TGCAGCGGGGGAGGAGGAGGCGGTGAAGCTTTCTTT
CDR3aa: CSGGGGGGEAFF